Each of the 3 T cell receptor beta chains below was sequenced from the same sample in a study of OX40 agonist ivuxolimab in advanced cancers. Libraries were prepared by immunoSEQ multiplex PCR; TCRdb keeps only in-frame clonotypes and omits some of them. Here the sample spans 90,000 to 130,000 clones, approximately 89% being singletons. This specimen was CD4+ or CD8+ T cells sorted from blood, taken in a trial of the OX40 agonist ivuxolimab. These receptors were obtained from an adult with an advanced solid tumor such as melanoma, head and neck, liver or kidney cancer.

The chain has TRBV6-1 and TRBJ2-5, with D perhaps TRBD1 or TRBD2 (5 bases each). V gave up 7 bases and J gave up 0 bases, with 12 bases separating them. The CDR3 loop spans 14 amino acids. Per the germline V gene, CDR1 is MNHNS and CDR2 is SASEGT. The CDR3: CASTRGTNQETQYF. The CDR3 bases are TGTGCCAGCACCAGAGGGACCAACCAAGAGACCCAGTACTTC.

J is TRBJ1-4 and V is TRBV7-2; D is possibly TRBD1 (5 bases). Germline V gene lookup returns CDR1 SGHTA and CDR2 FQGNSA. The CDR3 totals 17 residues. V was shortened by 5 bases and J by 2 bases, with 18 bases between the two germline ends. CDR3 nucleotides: TGTGCCAGCAGCCCCCGATCCGGGGCTGCGACTAATGAAAAACTGTTTTTT. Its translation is CASSPRSGAATNEKLFF.

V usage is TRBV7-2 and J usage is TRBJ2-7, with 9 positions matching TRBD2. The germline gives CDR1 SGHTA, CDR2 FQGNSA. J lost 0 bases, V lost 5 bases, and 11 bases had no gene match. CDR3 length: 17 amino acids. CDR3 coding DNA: TGTGCCAGCAGCCCACAACCCACTAGCGGGCACTCCTACGAGCAGTACTTC. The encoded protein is CASSPQPTSGHSYEQYF.